Given below is one TCR beta chain in context. Trimming pared 5 bases from V and 4 bases from J, leaving 17 bases between. The CDR3 totals 15 residues. Per germline, CDR1 SEHNR and CDR2 FQNEAQ (reference sequence). These data are taken from a study of blood T cell repertoires in COVID-19. Study-wide context: Some COVID-19 samples were acute and others convalescent; all came from the United States, Italy and Spain.

Profiling relied on immunoSEQ multiplex PCR, and the TCRdb table lists in-frame clones only, not all of them. The sample consists of about 200,000 clones, roughly four fifths of them appearing once. This clonotype was sampled from a man in his forties who had recovered from COVID-19. J is TRBJ1-1 and V is TRBV7-9; D is uncertain. Sequenced sample: PBMCs or T cells enriched from blood (not recorded which). The CDR3 bases are TGTGCCAGCAGCATTCCCACGGAGGCACCCACTGAAGCTTTCTTT. This encodes CASSIPTEAPTEAFF.